This TCR beta chain was recorded in a study of cytomegalovirus exposure and HLA in healthy donors. Study context: HLA-typed donors were the source of 83 million or so unique TCRs, which an early data release held. General study results and limits: Rarity marked most TCR sequences, yet some public TCRs occurred in many donors.

V gave up 0 bases and J gave up 2 bases, with 6 bases separating them. The germline gives CDR1 SGHTS, CDR2 YDEGEE. This CDR3 has 14 residues. A multiplex PCR was run with 60 Vbeta primers and 13 Jbeta primers. TCRdb's copy holds only in-frame clones and misses some; the assay was immunoSEQ multiplex PCR. This table holds 150,000 to 200,000 clones, about 80% found once. The table lists this clone with a few counts. Its antigen is unidentified. The sequencing sample was made of PBMCs. This chain uses TRBV5-8 with TRBJ1-3; the D is unclear. The receptor comes from a man aged 30 to 45 in good health and CMV-seronegative. This CDR3 is CASSLAGTGNTIYF. The CDR3 DNA is TGTGCCAGCAGCTTGGCGGGAACTGGAAACACCATATATTTT.